The 31 T cell receptor beta chains in this list originate from one sample, sequenced in a study of OX40 agonist ivuxolimab in advanced cancers. Libraries were prepared by immunoSEQ multiplex PCR; TCRdb keeps only in-frame clonotypes and omits some of them. Here the sample spans roughly 100,000 clones, 84% being singletons. The sequenced sample was CD4+ or CD8+ T cells sorted from blood, obtained in a trial of the OX40 agonist ivuxolimab. These receptors were obtained from an adult with an advanced solid tumor such as melanoma, head and neck, liver or kidney cancer.

The chain's CDR3 is CASSPGQGGNDTQYF. In nucleotides, the CDR3 is TGTGCCAGCAGCCCTGGACAGGGTGGGAATGATACGCAGTATTTT. The V call is TRBV7-9, the J call TRBJ2-3; 8 bases are a match to TRBD1. The CDR3 covers 15 residues. V shed 5 bases and J 6 bases; nucleotides not matched to a gene: 10. CDR1 is SEHNR and CDR2 is FQNEAQ in the germline V gene (reference sequence).

The V gene is TRBV27, the J gene TRBJ1-4; D gene uncertain. CDR1 is MNHEY and CDR2 is SMNVEV in the germline V gene (reference sequence). Trimming took off 7 bases at V and 6 bases at J, with 15 bases between the two ends. The CDR3 is made up of 14 amino acids. This CDR3 reads CASILRFSDEKLFF. CDR3 in DNA: TGTGCCAGCATCCTAAGGTTCAGCGATGAAAAACTGTTTTTT.

The CDR3 protein is CASSQGGPGGYYEQYF. For the CDR3, the DNA is TGCGCCAGCAGCCAAGGCGGGCCTGGGGGGTACTACGAGCAGTACTTC. This chain connects TRBV4-3 to TRBJ2-7; tentatively, D is TRBD2 (6 bases). CDR3 length equals 16 residues. V lost 1 base and J lost 3, with 16 bases in between. Germline V CDR1 and CDR2: LGHNA, YSLEER.

The rearrangement uses TRBV7-2 and TRBJ1-6; TRBD1 matches 10 bases. In germline, CDR1 is SGHTA, CDR2 FQGNSA. V gave up 6 bases and J gave up 10 bases; unmatched junction bases: 6. This CDR3 is 14 amino acids long. DNA of the CDR3: TGTGCCAGCAGACGGGACAGGGGATGGTCACCCCTCCACTTT. Its protein product is CASRRDRGWSPLHF.

The rearrangement joins TRBV6-5 to TRBJ2-3; no clear D gene. The CDR3 extends over 12 amino acids. Germline V gene sequence: CDR1 MNHEY, CDR2 SVGAGI. V dropped 5 bases and J dropped 6 bases, with 9 bases sitting between them. CDR3 sequence: CASSPLGDTQYF. CDR3 DNA sequence: TGTGCCAGCAGTCCCTTAGGTGATACGCAGTATTTT.

The rearrangement links TRBV5-4 to TRBJ2-1, with D perhaps matching TRBD1 or TRBD2 (5 bases each). The CDR3 sequence is 14 residues long. Between the trimmed V and J ends, which lost 2 bases and 6 bases, there was a span of 12 bases. The germline CDR1 and CDR2 sequences are SGHNT and YYREEE (reference sequence). CDR3 DNA sequence: TGTGCCAGCAGCTTAGTTGGGGCGGGCAATGAGCAGTTCTTC. Protein product: CASSLVGAGNEQFF.

The chain links TRBV19 to TRBJ2-5, with 14 bases aligning to TRBD2. The V and J ends lost 0 bases and 3 bases, in that order; junction bases with no gene match: 9. The germline gives CDR1 LNHDA, CDR2 SQIVND (reference sequence). CDR3 length: 19 amino acids. The DNA for the CDR3 is TGTGCCAGTAGTATAGACCTCCCGACTAGCGGGGGGGCGGAAGAGACCCAGTACTTC. Translation: CASSIDLPTSGGAEETQYF. The full variable domain, with the rest looked up from reference TRBV19 and TRBJ2-5, is DGGITQSPKYLFRKEGQNVTLSCEQNLNHDAMYWYRQDPGQGLRLIYYSQIVNDFQKGDIAEGYSVSREKKESFPLTVTSAQKNPTAFYLCASSIDLPTSGGAEETQYFGPGTRLLVL.

This chain uses TRBV6-1 with TRBJ1-5; TRBD1 aligns across 8 bases. This CDR3 contains 14 residues. In germline, CDR1 is MNHNS, CDR2 SASEGT. V was pared by 4 bases and J by 5 bases, with 4 bases of the junction left unmatched. CDR3 DNA sequence: TGTGCCAGCAGTGTCCAGGGGGCCTATCAGCCCCAGCATTTT. Translated, it gives CASSVQGAYQPQHF.

In regard to this clone: In the same sample, other DNA sequences code for this CDR3. The rearrangement uses TRBV9 and TRBJ1-3, with D unresolved. V lost 0 bases to trimming and J lost 0 bases, with 4 bases between them. Germline assignment: CDR1 SGDLS and CDR2 YYNGEE. The CDR3 spans 14 residues. DNA of the CDR3: TGTGCCAGCAGCGTAGGTAGCTCTGGAAACACCATATATTTT. Amino acid sequence: CASSVGSSGNTIYF.

This chain joins TRBV6-5 and TRBJ2-1; D gene ambiguous. The V end lost 6 bases, the J end lost 0 bases, and 9 bases lay between the germline ends. CDR1 is MNHEY and CDR2 is SVGAGI in the germline V gene. The CDR3 totals 14 residues. CDR3 sequence reads: CASRRSGSYNEQFF. The CDR3 DNA follows: TGTGCCAGCAGGCGCTCGGGCTCCTACAATGAGCAGTTCTTC.

V usage is TRBV10-3 and J usage is TRBJ1-3; D gene ambiguous. Germline V gene lookup returns CDR1 ENHRY and CDR2 SYGVKD. The CDR3 extends over 12 amino acids. V lost 6 bases, J lost 3 bases, and 6 bases lay in between. Here the CDR3 DNA reads TGTGCCATCAGCGGCAGTGGAAACACCATATATTTT. Encoded protein: CAISGSGNTIYF.

This clone came up once. V is TRBV10-3 and J is TRBJ1-1; TRBD1 might be the D (6 bases). Looked up from germline, CDR1 is ENHRY and CDR2 is SYGVKD. The CDR3 length is 14 residues. Trimming removed 7 bases at V and 0 bases at J, with 12 bases between. CDR3 amino acids: CAITRTEMNTEAFF. The CDR3 coding sequence is TGTGCCATCACCAGGACAGAAATGAACACTGAAGCTTTCTTT.

The rearrangement uses TRBV7-9 and TRBJ1-1; D possibly corresponds to TRBD1 (6 bases). V was pared by 5 bases and J by 5 bases, with 18 bases between. Germline CDR1 SEHNR, CDR2 FQNEAQ (reference sequence). The CDR3 is made up of 15 amino acids. The DNA of the CDR3 is TGTGCCAGCAGCCTTTGGGCAGGGCAGGGGACTGAAGCTTTCTTT. Translated: CASSLWAGQGTEAFF.

The chain links TRBV4-2 to TRBJ2-6; no clear D. The CDR3 loop spans 13 amino acids. Trimming pared 6 bases from V and 4 bases from J, leaving 7 bases between. CDR1 is LGHNA, CDR2 YNFKEQ, per germline. CDR3 loop: CASRAFGANVLTF. The CDR3 DNA reads as TGTGCCAGCAGGGCCTTCGGGGCCAACGTCCTGACTTTC.

DNA for the CDR3: TGCGCCAGCAGCTTGGATCCAGGGTCCCCGGGGGGCTACACCTTC. Amino acid sequence: CASSLDPGSPGGYTF. V usage is TRBV5-1 and J usage is TRBJ1-2, with D perhaps matching TRBD1 (5 bases). Germline lookup yields CDR1 SGHRS and CDR2 YFSETQ. Trimming shortened V by 0 bases and J by 8 bases, and 17 bases separated the two germline ends. CDR3 length: 15 amino acids.

The rearrangement joins TRBV19 to TRBJ1-2, with 8 bases that match TRBD1. Per germline, CDR1 LNHDA and CDR2 SQIVND (reference sequence). After removal of 1 base from V and 5 bases from J, the junction contained 18 bases not matched to a gene. The CDR3 sequence is 19 residues long. The CDR3 sequence is CASSIATRGRGLPPYGYTF. CDR3 nucleotide sequence: TGTGCCAGTAGTATAGCAACTCGGGGCAGGGGGCTGCCTCCATATGGCTACACCTTC.

The chain recombines TRBV6-5 with TRBJ2-3; D is unclear. CDR3 size: 12 residues. CDR1 and CDR2 from the germline V gene are MNHEY and SVGAGI. V lost 6 bases to trimming and J lost 4 bases, with 8 bases between them. The CDR3 nucleotides read TGTGCCAGCAGAGCCCCGGCAGATACGCAGTATTTT. Protein product: CASRAPADTQYF.

The chain joins TRBV27 to TRBJ2-3; the D gene is possibly TRBD2 (6 bases). The CDR3 is 17 amino acids. Trimming removed 0 bases from V and 5 bases from J, with 18 bases in between. The germline V gene has CDR1 MNHEY and CDR2 SMNVEV (reference sequence). CDR3 amino acids: CASSLSTLGGGLDTQYF. DNA for the CDR3: TGTGCCAGCAGTTTATCCACTCTCGGTGGAGGGTTAGATACGCAGTATTTT.

V is TRBV6-5 and J is TRBJ1-1; possible D gene TRBD1, 5 bases. CDR3 length: 13 amino acids. Germline V gene sequence: CDR1 MNHEY, CDR2 SVGAGI. The germline V and J ends were trimmed by 6 bases and 2 bases, with 10 bases remaining between them. CDR3 bases: TGTGCCAGCAGGCCAGGGTATAACACTGAAGCTTTCTTT. It specifies CASRPGYNTEAFF.

The chain uses TRBV14 and TRBJ2-5; 7 nucleotides align to TRBD2. Germline CDR1 and CDR2: SGHDN and FVKESK. The V gene end was trimmed by 3 bases and the J gene end by 5 bases; junction bases not matched to a gene: 9. The CDR3 is 15 amino acids. CDR3 sequence reads: CASSHPGGGYETQYF. The DNA of the CDR3 is TGTGCCAGCAGCCACCCAGGCGGGGGTTATGAGACCCAGTACTTC.

The genes are TRBV2 and TRBJ1-2; 8 bases agree with TRBD1. V lost 6 bases to trimming and J lost 5 bases; unmatched junction nucleotides: 11. This CDR3 has 15 residues. The germline CDR1 and CDR2 sequences are SNHLY and FYNNEI. CDR3 nucleotides: TGTGCCAGCAGAAAAGAGGACAGGGTGGGATATGGCTACACCTTC. Protein sequence: CASRKEDRVGYGYTF. Together with reference TRBV2 and TRBJ1-2, the CDR3 gives the full variable domain: EPEVTQTPSHQVTQMGQEVILRCVPISNHLYFYWYRQILGQKVEFLVSFYNNEISEKSEIFDDQFSVERPDGSNFTLKIRSTKLEDSAMYFCASRKEDRVGYGYTFGSGTRLTVV.

This chain links TRBV29-1 with TRBJ2-4, with TRBD1 matching 12 bases. The germline CDR1 and CDR2 sequences are SQVTM and ANQGSEA. V shed 4 bases, J shed 6 bases, and the junction held 4 bases outside the gene matches. CDR3 length: 14 residues. The CDR3 is CSVARGQGANIQYF. The CDR3 region has the DNA TGCAGCGTTGCGAGGGGACAGGGGGCAAACATTCAGTACTTC. Full variable domain (missing parts from reference TRBV29-1 and TRBJ2-4): SAVISQKPSRDICQRGTSLTIQCQVDSQVTMMFWYRQQPGQSLTLIATANQGSEATYESGFVIDKFPISRPNLTFSTLTVSNMSPEDSSIYLCSVARGQGANIQYFGAGTRLSVL.

V is TRBV28 and J is TRBJ1-2, with a possible D match to TRBD1 (5 bases). This CDR3 has 13 amino acids. Germline CDR1 MDHEN, CDR2 SYDVKM. Trimming left V 5 bases short and J 4 bases short, with 11 bases between. This chain's CDR3 is CASSPQVSYGYTF. The DNA of the CDR3 is TGTGCCAGCAGTCCACAGGTCAGCTATGGCTACACCTTC.

This clone was detected a few times. The V and J genes are TRBV25-1 and TRBJ2-5, with TRBD2 identical over 7 bases. With V trimmed by 2 bases and J by 3 bases, 3 bases remained unmatched. Germline V gene data show CDR1 as MGHDK and CDR2 as SYGVNS. The CDR3 extends over 14 amino acids. The chain's CDR3 is CASSERSGKETQYF. The CDR3 nucleotides are TGTGCCAGCAGTGAAAGGAGCGGGAAAGAGACCCAGTACTTC.

This chain connects TRBV7-2 to TRBJ1-2, with D uncertain. Germline V gene sequence: CDR1 SGHTA, CDR2 FQGNSA. Trimming removed 3 bases from V and 1 base from J, with 15 bases in between. CDR3 length equals 16 residues. The CDR3 DNA is TGTGCCAGCAGCTTCGATGCAATGGGGAGTAACTATGGCTACACCTTC. Residues: CASSFDAMGSNYGYTF. Drawing the rest from reference TRBV7-2 and TRBJ1-2, the complete variable domain is GAGVSQSPSNKVTEKGKDVELRCDPISGHTALYWYRQSLGQGLEFLIYFQGNSAPDKSGLPSDRFSAERTGGSVSTLTIQRTQQEDSAVYLCASSFDAMGSNYGYTFGSGTRLTVV.

The rearrangement uses TRBV7-2 and TRBJ1-2; 9 bases are shared with TRBD1. CDR1 is SGHTA and CDR2 is FQGNSA in the germline V gene. This CDR3 has 13 amino acids. The V gene end was trimmed by 5 bases and the J gene end by 12 bases; junction bases not matched to a gene: 10. CDR3 coding DNA: TGTGCCAGCAGCCCCCAGGACAGGGGAAGGGACACCTTC. Translating it yields CASSPQDRGRDTF.

The chain links TRBV5-6 to TRBJ1-1, with D perhaps TRBD1 (6 bases). The length of the CDR3 is 16 residues. Trimming removed 2 bases at V and 6 bases at J, with 20 bases between. Germline CDR1 reads SGHDT; CDR2 reads YYEEEE. CDR3: CASSLLYQGPGAEAFF. The CDR3 DNA reads TGTGCCAGCAGCTTATTATATCAGGGGCCCGGCGCTGAAGCTTTCTTT.

This chain uses TRBV7-9 with TRBJ1-4, with a weak D call TRBD1 (6 bases). This CDR3 region has 16 residues. Germline V CDR1 and CDR2: SEHNR, FQNEAQ (reference sequence). Trimming removed 6 bases from V and 0 bases from J, with 14 bases in between. The CDR3 region has the DNA TGTGCCAGCAGTTCAGGACAGACCGCAACTAATGAAAAACTGTTTTTT. This codes for CASSSGQTATNEKLFF.

V gene TRBV2 combines with J gene TRBJ1-4, with D perhaps matching TRBD1 (6 bases). CDR1 is SNHLY and CDR2 is FYNNEI in the germline V gene. The CDR3 is 17 residues long. V lost 3 bases and J 8 bases, leaving 22 bases between the germline ends. CDR3 amino acids: CASSEQDLRGRGEKLFF. CDR3 DNA: TGTGCCAGCAGTGAGCAGGATTTGCGGGGGCGAGGGGAAAAACTGTTTTTT. Drawing the rest from reference TRBV2 and TRBJ1-4, the complete variable domain is EPEVTQTPSHQVTQMGQEVILRCVPISNHLYFYWYRQILGQKVEFLVSFYNNEISEKSEIFDDQFSVERPDGSNFTLKIRSTKLEDSAMYFCASSEQDLRGRGEKLFFGSGTQLSVL.

The genes are TRBV15 and TRBJ2-7, with 11 bases fitting TRBD2. The ends lost 5 bases at V and 3 bases at J; junction bases unmatched: 12. This CDR3 comprises 17 residues. From germline, CDR1 is LNHNV and CDR2 YYDKDF (reference sequence). The CDR3 is CATSASATSGGNYEQYF. The DNA of the CDR3 is TGTGCCACCAGCGCTAGTGCAACTAGCGGGGGTAACTACGAGCAGTACTTC.

The V call is TRBV11-3, the J call TRBJ2-2, with D perhaps being TRBD1 or TRBD2 (5 bases each). This CDR3 region has 14 residues. Trimming left V 3 bases short and J 9 bases short, with 14 bases between. Germline assignment: CDR1 SGHNT and CDR2 YENEEA. In nucleotides, the CDR3 is TGTGCCAGCAGCTTTGGGGGTTCTGAAAGGGAGCTGTTTTTT. Amino acid sequence: CASSFGGSERELFF.